The entry below gives a single T cell receptor (beta chain) sequence along with its context. At the DNA level, this CDR3 is encoded by other sequences in the same sample as well. The data belong to a study of blood T cell repertoires in COVID-19. Overall study context: Specimens from acute and convalescent COVID-19 originated in the United States, Italy and Spain. PBMCs, B-cell-depleted T cells, or T cells were the source of the cDNA or gDNA that made up the material.

Participant ages covered roughly 18 to 89 years across around 22 US areas. In the original processing: Amplifying reference gene primers gave estimates of nucleated cell counts. TCRdb's copy holds only in-frame clones and misses some; the assay was immunoSEQ multiplex PCR. The V and J calls and the clone size are those of that table, but D and trimming were determined from the DNA. Among some 210,000 clones, roughly 87% were seen once, and the ten largest hold 9% to 12%. Germline V CDR1 and CDR2: GTSNPN, SVGIG (reference sequence). The CDR3 is made up of 13 amino acids. V lost 0 bases to trimming and J lost 3 bases, with 6 bases between them.

Specimen: PBMCs or T cells enriched from blood (not recorded which). This rearrangement joins TRBV30 to TRBJ2-1; D ambiguous. The sequence derives from a man younger than 30 with acute COVID-19. The CDR3 nucleotides are TGTGCCTGGAGTGTACACAGCTACAATGAGCAGTTCTTC. Protein product: CAWSVHSYNEQFF.